These 7 T cell receptor beta chains share one sample of origin, sequenced in a study of CD8 T cells in Susac syndrome. The authors reverse transcribed roughly 0.5 to 1 ug RNA with random hexamers. TCRdb reprocessed the immunoSEQ multiplex PCR reads with MiXCR, giving one entry per CDR3 protein. The sample contains about 180,000 distinct CDR3 sequences, nearly 97% of which appear only once. The sample taken for sequencing was CD4+ T cells from PBMCs. Source of these receptors: a human donor with multiple sclerosis.

V is TRBV29-1 and J is TRBJ2-5, with D maybe TRBD1 (5 bases). Trimming removed 4 bases from V and 7 bases from J, with 16 bases in between. Germline lookup yields CDR1 SQVTM and CDR2 ANQGSEA. This CDR3 has 13 amino acids. DNA for the CDR3: TGCAGCGTTGTAAGGGTAGGGGATGGGACCCAGTACTTC. This encodes CSVVRVGDGTQYF.

A few counts support this clonotype. The rearrangement joins TRBV4-2 to TRBJ1-2; 7 nucleotides agree with TRBD1. The length of the CDR3 is 15 residues. Per germline, CDR1 LGHNA and CDR2 YNFKEQ. J gave up 2 bases and V 0 bases, and 3 bases lay outside the gene matches. The CDR3 spells CASSQDDRANYGYTF. The CDR3 nucleotides read TGTGCCAGCAGCCAAGATGACAGGGCCAACTATGGCTACACCTTC.

J is TRBJ2-7 and V is TRBV29-1; D might be TRBD1 (5 bases). CDR3 length: 12 amino acids. Trimming cost V 4 bases and J 2 bases, with 9 bases left between them. Germline V gene lookup returns CDR1 SQVTM and CDR2 ANQGSEA. The CDR3 region is CSVAGHPYEQYF. The CDR3 DNA is TGCAGCGTTGCTGGACACCCCTACGAGCAGTACTTC.

This sequence joins TRBV29-1 and TRBJ2-5, with TRBD2 identical over 13 bases. This CDR3 comprises 15 residues. CDR1 and CDR2 (germline): SQVTM, ANQGSEA. With V trimmed by 6 bases and J by 0 bases, 4 bases remained unmatched. This chain's CDR3 is CSVYGLAGDQETQYF. In nucleotides, the CDR3 is TGCAGCGTCTATGGACTAGCGGGGGACCAAGAGACCCAGTACTTC.

The gene calls are TRBV28 and TRBJ1-2, with 7 bases lining up with TRBD1. The CDR3 is 13 residues long. CDR1 is MDHEN and CDR2 is SYDVKM in the germline V gene. V shed 7 bases, J shed 7 bases, and the junction held 9 bases outside the gene matches. The CDR3 region has the DNA TGTGCCAGCACCCAGACAGGGAAAGTTGGCTACACCTTC. It translates to CASTQTGKVGYTF.

J is TRBJ2-1 and V is TRBV6-6, with D perhaps TRBD1 or TRBD2 (5 bases each). This CDR3 spans 13 amino acids. Germline-derived CDR1 and CDR2 are MNHNY and SVGAGI (reference sequence). The V end was cut by 6 bases, the J end by 8 bases, with 14 bases between. The CDR3 protein is CASSRGVGYEQFF. In nucleotides, the CDR3 is TGTGCCAGCAGCCGAGGGGTGGGGTATGAGCAGTTCTTC.

This chain joins TRBV30 and TRBJ1-5; D is ambiguous. With 2 bases removed from V and 0 bases from J, the gap between germline ends came to 5 bases. There are 13 residues in the CDR3. Germline CDR1 reads GTSNPN; CDR2 reads SVGIG (reference sequence). The CDR3 DNA is TGTGCCTGGAGTCTGGCTAGCAATCAGCCCCAGCATTTT. The encoded protein is CAWSLASNQPQHF.